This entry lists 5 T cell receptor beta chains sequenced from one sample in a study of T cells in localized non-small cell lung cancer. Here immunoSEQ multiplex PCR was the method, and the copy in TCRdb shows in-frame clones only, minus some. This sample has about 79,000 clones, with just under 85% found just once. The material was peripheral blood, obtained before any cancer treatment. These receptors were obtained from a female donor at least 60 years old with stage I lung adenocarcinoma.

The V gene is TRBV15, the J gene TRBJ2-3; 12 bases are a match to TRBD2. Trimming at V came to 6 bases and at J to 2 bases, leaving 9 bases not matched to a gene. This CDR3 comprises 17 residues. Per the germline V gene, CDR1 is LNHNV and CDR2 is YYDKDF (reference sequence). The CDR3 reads CATRQLAGGPNTDTQYF. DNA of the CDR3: TGTGCCACCAGGCAGCTAGCGGGAGGGCCGAACACAGATACGCAGTATTTT.

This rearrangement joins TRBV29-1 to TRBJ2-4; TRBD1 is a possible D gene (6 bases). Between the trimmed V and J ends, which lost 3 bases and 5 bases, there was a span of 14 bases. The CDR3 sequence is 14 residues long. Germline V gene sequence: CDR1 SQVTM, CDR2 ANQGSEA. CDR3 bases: TGCAGCGTTGATTCCGCGACAGGAGAAAACATTCAGTACTTC. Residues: CSVDSATGENIQYF.

This CDR3 is CAWSSDRRGYGYTF. For the CDR3, the DNA is TGTGCCTGGAGTTCGGACAGGAGGGGATATGGCTACACCTTC. The genes are TRBV30 and TRBJ1-2; 7 nucleotides match TRBD1. After removal of 2 bases from V and 5 bases from J, the junction contained 8 bases not matched to a gene. This CDR3 region has 14 residues. Germline values: CDR1 GTSNPN, CDR2 SVGIG (reference sequence).

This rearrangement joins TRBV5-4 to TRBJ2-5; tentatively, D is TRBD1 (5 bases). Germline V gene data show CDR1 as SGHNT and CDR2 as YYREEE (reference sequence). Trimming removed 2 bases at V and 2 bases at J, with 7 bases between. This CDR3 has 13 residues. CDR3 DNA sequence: TGTGCCAGCAGCTTAAACAGGCAAGAGACCCAGTACTTC. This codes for CASSLNRQETQYF.

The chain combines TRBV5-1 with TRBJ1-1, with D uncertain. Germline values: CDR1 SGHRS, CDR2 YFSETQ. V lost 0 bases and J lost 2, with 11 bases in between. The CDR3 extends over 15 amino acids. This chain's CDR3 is CASSLAARQNTEAFF. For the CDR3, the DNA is TGCGCCAGCAGCTTGGCCGCAAGACAAAACACTGAAGCTTTCTTT.